This TCR beta chain stems from a study of cytomegalovirus exposure and HLA in healthy donors. The study's findings and limits: TCR beta chain V- and J-gene trimming was linked, in a later analysis, to a missense variant in DCLRE1C. Later analysis identified several of the most significant clusters that appeared linked to common viral pathogens. When presence/absence was analysed, sequencing depth was taken to be roughly uniform across donors.

A remark on this clone: What it recognizes is unknown.

PCR was performed using 60 Vbeta and 13 Jbeta primers. Clones were read by immunoSEQ multiplex PCR, and TCRdb kept only the in-frame ones, dropping some. The sample records 100,000 to 150,000 clones, roughly four fifths being singletons. This clonotype originated in a man aged 40-50 years in good health and CMV-seronegative. The sequencing sample was made of PBMCs.

The CDR3 region has the DNA TGTGCCACAGCGCCGGGACAGGGTTCGTATAATGAAAAACTGTTTTTT. This codes for CATAPGQGSYNEKLFF. This chain connects TRBV2 to TRBJ1-4, with 9 bases matching TRBD1. The CDR3 has 16 residues. Unmatched junction bases numbered 13, after V lost 10 bases and J lost 4 bases. Germline V gene data show CDR1 as SNHLY and CDR2 as FYNNEI.